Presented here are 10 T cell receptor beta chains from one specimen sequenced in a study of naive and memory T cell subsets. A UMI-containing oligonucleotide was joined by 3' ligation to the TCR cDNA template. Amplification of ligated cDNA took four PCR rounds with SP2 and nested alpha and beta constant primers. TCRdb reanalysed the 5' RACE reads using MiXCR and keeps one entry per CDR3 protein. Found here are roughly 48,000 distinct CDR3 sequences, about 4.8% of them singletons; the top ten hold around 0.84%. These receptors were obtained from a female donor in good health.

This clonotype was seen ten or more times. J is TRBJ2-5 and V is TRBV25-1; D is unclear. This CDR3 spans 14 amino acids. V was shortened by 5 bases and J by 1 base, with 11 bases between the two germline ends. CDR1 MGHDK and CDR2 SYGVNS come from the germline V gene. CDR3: CASSIGVLQETQYF. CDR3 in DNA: TGTGCCAGCAGTATTGGGGTCCTCCAAGAGACCCAGTACTTC.

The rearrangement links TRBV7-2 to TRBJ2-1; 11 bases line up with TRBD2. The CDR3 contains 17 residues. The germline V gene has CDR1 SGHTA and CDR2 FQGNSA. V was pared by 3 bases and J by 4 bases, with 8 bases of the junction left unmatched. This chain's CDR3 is CASSFSGTSGIYNEQFF. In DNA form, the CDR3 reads TGTGCCAGCAGCTTCTCCGGGACTAGCGGTATTTACAATGAGCAGTTCTTC. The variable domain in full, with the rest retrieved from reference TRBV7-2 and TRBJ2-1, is GAGVSQSPSNKVTEKGKDVELRCDPISGHTALYWYRQSLGQGLEFLIYFQGNSAPDKSGLPSDRFSAERTGGSVSTLTIQRTQQEDSAVYLCASSFSGTSGIYNEQFFGPGTRLTVL.

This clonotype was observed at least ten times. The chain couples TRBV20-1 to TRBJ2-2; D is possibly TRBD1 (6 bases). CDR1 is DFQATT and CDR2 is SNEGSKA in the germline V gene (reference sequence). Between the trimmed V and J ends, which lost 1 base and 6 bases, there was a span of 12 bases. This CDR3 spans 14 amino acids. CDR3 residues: CSARGSGAAGELFF. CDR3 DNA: TGCAGTGCTAGAGGGTCAGGGGCGGCCGGGGAGCTGTTTTTT.

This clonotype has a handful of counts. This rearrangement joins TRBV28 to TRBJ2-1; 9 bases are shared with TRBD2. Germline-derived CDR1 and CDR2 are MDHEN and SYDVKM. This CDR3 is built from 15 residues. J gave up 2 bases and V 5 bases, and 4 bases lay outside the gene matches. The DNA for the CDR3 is TGTGCCAGCAGTCCAGTAGCGGGAGCCTACAATGAGCAGTTCTTC. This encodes CASSPVAGAYNEQFF. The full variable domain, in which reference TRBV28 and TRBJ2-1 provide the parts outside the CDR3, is DVKVTQSSRYLVKRTGEKVFLECVQDMDHENMFWYRQDPGLGLRLIYFSYDVKMKEKGDIPEGYSVSREKKERFSLILESASTNQTSMYLCASSPVAGAYNEQFFGPGTRLTVL.

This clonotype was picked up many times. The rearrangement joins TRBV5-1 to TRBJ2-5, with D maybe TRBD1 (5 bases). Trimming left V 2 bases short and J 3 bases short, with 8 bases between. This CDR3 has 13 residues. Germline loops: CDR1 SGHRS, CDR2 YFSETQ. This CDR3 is CASSFGAEETQYF. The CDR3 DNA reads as TGCGCCAGCAGCTTTGGGGCAGAAGAGACCCAGTACTTC.

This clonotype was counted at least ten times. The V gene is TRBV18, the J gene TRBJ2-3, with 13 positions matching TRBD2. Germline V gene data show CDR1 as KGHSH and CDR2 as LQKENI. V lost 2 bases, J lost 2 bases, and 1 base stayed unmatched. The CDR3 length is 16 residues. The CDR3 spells CASSPGLAGVTDTQYF. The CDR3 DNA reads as TGTGCCAGCTCACCAGGACTAGCGGGAGTCACAGATACGCAGTATTTT.

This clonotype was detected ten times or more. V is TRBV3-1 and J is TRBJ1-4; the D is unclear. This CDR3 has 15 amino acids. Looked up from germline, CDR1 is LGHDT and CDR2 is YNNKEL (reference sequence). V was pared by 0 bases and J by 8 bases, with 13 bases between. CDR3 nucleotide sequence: TGTGCCAGCAGCCAAGAGGCGGCCACCGGGGAAAAACTGTTTTTT. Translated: CASSQEAATGEKLFF.

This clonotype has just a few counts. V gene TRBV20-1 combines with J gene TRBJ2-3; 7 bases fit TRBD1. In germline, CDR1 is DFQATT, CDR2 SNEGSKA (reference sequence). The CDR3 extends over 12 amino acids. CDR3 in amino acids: CSRQGSTDTQYF. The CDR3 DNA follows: TGCAGCCGACAGGGTAGTACAGATACGCAGTATTTT.

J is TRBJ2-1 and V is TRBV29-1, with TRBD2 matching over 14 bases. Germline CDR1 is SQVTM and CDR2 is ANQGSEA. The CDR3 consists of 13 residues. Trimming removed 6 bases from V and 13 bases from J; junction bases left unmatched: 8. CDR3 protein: CSVGTSGSSNQFF. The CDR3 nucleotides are TGCAGCGTCGGGACTAGCGGGAGTTCGAATCAGTTCTTC.

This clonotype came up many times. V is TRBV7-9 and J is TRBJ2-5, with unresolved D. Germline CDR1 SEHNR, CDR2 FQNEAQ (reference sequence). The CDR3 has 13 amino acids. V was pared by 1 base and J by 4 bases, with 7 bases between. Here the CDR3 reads CASSLGMAETQYF. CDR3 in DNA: TGTGCCAGCAGCTTAGGTATGGCAGAGACCCAGTACTTC.